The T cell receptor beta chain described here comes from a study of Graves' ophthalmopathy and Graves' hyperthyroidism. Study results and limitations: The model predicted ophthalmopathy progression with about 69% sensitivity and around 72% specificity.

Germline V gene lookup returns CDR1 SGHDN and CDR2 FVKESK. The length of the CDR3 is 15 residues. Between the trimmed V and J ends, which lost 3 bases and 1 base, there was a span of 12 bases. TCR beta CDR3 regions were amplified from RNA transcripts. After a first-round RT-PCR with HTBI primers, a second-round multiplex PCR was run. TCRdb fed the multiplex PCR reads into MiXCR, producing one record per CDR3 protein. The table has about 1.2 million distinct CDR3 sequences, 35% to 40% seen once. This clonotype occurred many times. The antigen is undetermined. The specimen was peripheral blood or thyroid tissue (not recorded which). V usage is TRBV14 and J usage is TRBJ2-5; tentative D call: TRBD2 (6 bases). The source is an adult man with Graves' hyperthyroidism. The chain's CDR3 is CASSQWSGSQETQYF. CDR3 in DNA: TGTGCCAGCAGCCAGTGGAGCGGGTCCCAAGAGACCCAGTACTTC.